The 15 T cell receptor beta chains below all came from one sample that was sequenced in a study of human T cells and chemical hapten exposure. Time point here: patch test 1, 2 weeks after DPC sensitization. This sample's treatment: therapeutic diphenylcyclopropenone sensitization with weekly scalp DPC. TCRdb re-analysed the RACE reads in MiXCR, keeping a single row per CDR3 protein. The sample includes approximately 70,000 distinct CDR3 sequences, roughly 9.8% of them seen just once. The material sequenced was whole blood, taken in connection with sensitization to the hapten diphenylcyclopropenone (DPC). These receptors all stem from a woman in her thirties or forties with alopecia areata. Some clones in this sample may be carry-over from other donors' samples.

This clonotype has a count of ten or more. The chain employs TRBV11-2 and TRBJ2-4; no clear D. Trimming took off 2 bases at V and 7 bases at J, with 12 bases between the two ends. This CDR3 is 14 amino acids long. Germline CDR1 is SGHAT and CDR2 is FQNNGV. CDR3 nucleotide sequence: TGTGCCAGCAGCTTATTCCGGGCCCCCAACATTCAGTACTTC. As protein: CASSLFRAPNIQYF.

This chain uses TRBV6-5 with TRBJ2-3; 9 bases fit TRBD2. CDR3 length equals 17 residues. Germline V gene sequence: CDR1 MNHEY, CDR2 SVGAGI. Trimming took 6 bases from V and 3 from J; bases not matched to a gene: 13. The CDR3 bases are TGTGCCAGCAGCCATAACTACCTAGCGGGGACTACAGATACGCAGTATTTT. It codes for CASSHNYLAGTTDTQYF.

This clonotype was counted many times. This rearrangement joins TRBV7-8 to TRBJ1-3; D unresolved. Germline V lookup: CDR1 SGHVS, CDR2 FQNEAQ. This CDR3 has 16 amino acids. The ends were cut back, 1 base at V and 0 bases at J, with 10 bases in the middle. The CDR3 nucleotides are TGTGCCAGCAGCTTAGTCGGAGATCCCTCTGGAAACACCATATATTTT. Its protein product is CASSLVGDPSGNTIYF.

There are a few counts of this clonotype. The genes are TRBV3-1 and TRBJ2-7; a weak D match, TRBD1 (5 bases). The CDR3 has 15 residues. Trimming removed 3 bases from V and 0 bases from J, with 12 bases in between. Germline-derived CDR1 and CDR2 are LGHDT and YNNKEL (reference sequence). The CDR3 loop reads CASSQGRTSSYEQYF. DNA for the CDR3: TGTGCCAGCAGCCAGGGGCGGACGAGCTCCTACGAGCAGTACTTC.

This clonotype has ten or more counts. This sequence joins TRBV30 and TRBJ2-5; D remains ambiguous. V lost 2 bases, J lost 4 bases, and 11 bases lay in between. Per germline, CDR1 GTSNPN and CDR2 SVGIG (reference sequence). The CDR3 runs 13 residues. CDR3 DNA sequence: TGTGCCTGGAGTCCCCTTCTTGGAGAGACCCAGTACTTC. This codes for CAWSPLLGETQYF. The complete variable domain, with remaining parts taken from reference TRBV30 and TRBJ2-5, reads SQTIHQWPATLVQPVGSPLSLECTVEGTSNPNLYWYRQAAGRGLQLLFYSVGIGQISSEVPQNLSASRPQDRQFILSSKKLLLSDSGFYLCAWSPLLGETQYFGPGTRLLVL.

This clonotype has a count of ten or more. The rearrangement links TRBV6-2 or TRBV6-3 to TRBJ2-3, with a possible D match to TRBD2 (6 bases). Trimming stripped 6 bases from V and 0 bases from J, with 13 bases between. The CDR3 has 15 amino acids. Germline loops: CDR1 MNHEY, CDR2 SVGEGT. The CDR3 spells CASSPGTQSTDTQYF. Here the CDR3 DNA reads TGTGCCAGCAGCCCCGGGACTCAAAGCACAGATACGCAGTATTTT.

This clonotype occurred a few times. The CDR3 protein is CASRPRDRGTTGELFF. The CDR3 DNA is TGCGCCAGCAGGCCCAGGGACAGGGGTACCACCGGGGAGCTGTTTTTT. V and J are TRBV5-1 and TRBJ2-2; TRBD1 matches 10 bases. The junction had 8 bases not matched to a gene; V was cut back by 5 bases and J by 4 bases. This CDR3 has 16 residues. From germline, CDR1 is SGHRS and CDR2 YFSETQ.

This clonotype appeared many times. The gene calls are TRBV7-9 and TRBJ1-1; TRBD1 might be the D (6 bases). The germline V gene encodes CDR1 SEHNR and CDR2 FQNEAQ (reference sequence). There are 14 residues in the CDR3. V gave up 0 bases and J gave up 3 bases, with 8 bases separating them. The CDR3 DNA sequence: TGTGCCAGCAGCTTAGCTGGGGGGCACACTGAAGCTTTCTTT. Protein product: CASSLAGGHTEAFF. The entire variable domain, with the rest obtained from reference TRBV7-9 and TRBJ1-1, is as follows: DTGVSQNPRHKITKRGQNVTFRCDPISEHNRLYWYRQTLGQGPEFLTYFQNEAQLEKSRLLSDRFSAERPKGSFSTLEIQRTEQGDSAMYLCASSLAGGHTEAFFGQGTRLTVV.

With respect to this clonotype: It may be a read error: a sequence one base away is much more abundant. V and J are TRBV9 and TRBJ1-6; D uncertain. Germline V gene data show CDR1 as SGDLS and CDR2 as YYNGEE. V was clipped by 0 bases and J by 6 bases, with 10 bases between them. This CDR3 has 15 residues. In DNA form, the CDR3 reads TGTGCCAGCAGCGTAGATGATACAGTTAATTCACCCCTCCACTTT. Translated: CASSVDDTVNSPLHF.

The gene calls are TRBV9 and TRBJ2-1, with 12 bases identical to TRBD2. Germline V gene lookup returns CDR1 SGDLS and CDR2 YYNGEE. With V trimmed by 0 bases and J by 4 bases, 2 bases remained unmatched. This CDR3 contains 16 residues. The CDR3, as DNA: TGTGCCAGCAGCGTAGTGACTAGCGGGGGATACAATGAGCAGTTCTTC. Protein product: CASSVVTSGGYNEQFF.

The chain combines TRBV7-9 with TRBJ1-1; 9 bases line up with TRBD1. CDR3 length equals 15 residues. In germline, CDR1 is SEHNR, CDR2 FQNEAQ (reference sequence). The trim removed 1 base at V and 4 bases at J, leaving 4 bases unmatched. CDR3 nucleotide sequence: TGTGCCAGCAGCTTAGAACAGGGGGCGATCACTGAAGCTTTCTTT. Encoded protein: CASSLEQGAITEAFF.

The chain carries TRBV6-5 and TRBJ2-3; TRBD2 matches 12 bases. The CDR3 spans 17 residues. Germline loops: CDR1 MNHEY, CDR2 SVGAGI. J gave up 4 bases and V 0 bases, and 5 bases lay outside the gene matches. Here the CDR3 reads CASSYSRLAGGPDTQYF. CDR3 coding DNA: TGTGCCAGCAGTTACTCGAGGCTAGCGGGGGGGCCAGATACGCAGTATTTT.

This clonotype has at least ten counts. The chain carries TRBV29-1 and TRBJ2-6; D perhaps matches TRBD2 (5 bases). This CDR3 is built from 14 residues. V was cut by 5 bases and J by 0 bases, with 8 bases left in between. Germline CDR1 SQVTM, CDR2 ANQGSEA. In DNA form, the CDR3 reads TGCAGCGTTAGAGAGGGCTCTGGGGCCAACGTCCTGACTTTC. Its protein product is CSVREGSGANVLTF.

V gene TRBV4-2 combines with J gene TRBJ2-6; TRBD1 might be the D (5 bases). V was clipped by 4 bases and J by 0 bases, with 16 bases between them. Germline CDR1 and CDR2: LGHNA and YNFKEQ. The CDR3 is 18 residues long. The CDR3 DNA follows: TGTGCCAGCAGCCTAGATACGAGACAGATCTCTGGGGCCAACGTCCTGACTTTC. It encodes CASSLDTRQISGANVLTF.

The sample holds many counts of this clonotype. The rearrangement joins TRBV7-9 to TRBJ2-2; no reliable D call. Germline V gene sequence: CDR1 SEHNR, CDR2 FQNEAQ (reference sequence). This CDR3 spans 15 amino acids. Trimming pared 8 bases from V and 0 bases from J, leaving 13 bases between. CDR3 nucleotides: TGTGCCAGCTCCCCCGCATTTCCGAACACCGGGGAGCTGTTTTTT. This gives the protein CASSPAFPNTGELFF.